The 13 T cell receptor beta chains in this list originate from one sample, sequenced in a study of post-analysis software for immune sequencing data. Overall study findings and caveats: In patients, about 5 TRBV segments were more frequent than in controls, with TRBV5-6, TRBV5-1 and TRBV20-1 among them.

Incorporated into the TCR beta cDNA libraries were unique molecular identifiers, which served to reduce PCR and sequencing biases. TCRdb re-called the PCR reads with MiXCR, one entry per CDR3 protein. The profile shows about 540,000 distinct CDR3 sequences, around a third of them singletons. Their target antigens are unknown. Input material: blood. These receptors came from a girl under 18 with multiple sclerosis.

Remarks on this clonotype: Relative to the germline gene, one junction end is altered; a read error may explain this. The CDR3 DNA is TGCGGCGTGAATAGGGTTTTAATGAACACTGAAGCTTTCTTT. Its translation is CGVNRVLMNTEAFF. This chain connects TRBV29-1 to TRBJ1-1; no definite D call. Per germline, CDR1 SQVTM and CDR2 ANQGSEA. The CDR3 contains 14 residues.

The V and J genes are TRBV6-5 and TRBJ2-3; 9 nucleotides agree with TRBD2. Germline V lookup: CDR1 MNHEY, CDR2 SVGAGI. J was trimmed by 3 bases and V by 8 bases; bases with no gene match: 6. This CDR3 spans 14 amino acids. The chain's CDR3 is CASLAGGATDTQYF. CDR3 nucleotide sequence: TGTGCCAGCCTTGCGGGGGGGGCTACAGATACGCAGTATTTT.

This rearrangement joins TRBV20-1 to TRBJ2-7, with D perhaps TRBD2 (5 bases). The CDR3 is 15 amino acids. V was cut by 5 bases and J by 1 base, with 18 bases left in between. The V gene's germline CDR1 is DFQATT and CDR2 SNEGSKA (reference sequence). CDR3 loop: CSASPGSGFSYEQYF. The CDR3 bases are TGCAGTGCTTCTCCAGGAAGCGGTTTTTCCTACGAGCAGTACTTC.

The chain is built from TRBV6-1 and TRBJ2-6; unclear D gene. The V end lost 6 bases, the J end lost 2 bases, and 8 bases lay between the germline ends. The CDR3 totals 14 residues. In germline, CDR1 is MNHNS, CDR2 SASEGT. For the CDR3, the DNA is TGTGCCAGCAGCCCACGCCCTGGGGCCAACGTCCTGACTTTC. Protein sequence: CASSPRPGANVLTF.

The genes are TRBV12-5 and TRBJ2-1; no firm D call. With 1 base removed from V and 3 bases from J, the gap between germline ends came to 4 bases. Germline lookup yields CDR1 LGHNT and CDR2 FRNRAP. This CDR3 has 13 residues. In DNA, the CDR3 is TGTGCTAGTGGTTTGGACCTCTACAATGAGCAGTTCTTC. Amino acid sequence: CASGLDLYNEQFF.

The chain recombines TRBV11-2 with TRBJ2-5, with TRBD2 identical over 14 bases. This CDR3 region has 17 residues. Germline V gene lookup returns CDR1 SGHAT and CDR2 FQNNGV. Losses at the gene ends were 1 base for V and 11 bases for J; bases not matched to a gene: 12. The CDR3 loop reads CASSLGLAGGPSNEQYF. CDR3 DNA: TGTGCCAGCAGCTTAGGACTAGCGGGGGGGCCCAGCAATGAGCAGTACTTC.

The chain employs TRBV4-2 and TRBJ1-1; perhaps TRBD1 as D (5 bases). There are 15 residues in the CDR3. Germline CDR1 and CDR2: LGHNA and YNFKEQ. Trimming pared 4 bases from V and 1 base from J, leaving 13 bases between. CDR3 bases: TGTGCCAGCAGCCTTATGAGGGGAGAGAACACTGAAGCTTTCTTT. This encodes CASSLMRGENTEAFF.

The V and J genes are TRBV2 and TRBJ2-5; D could derive from TRBD1 or TRBD2 (5 bases each). This CDR3 is built from 14 residues. The germline V gene has CDR1 SNHLY and CDR2 FYNNEI. V dropped 4 bases and J dropped 1 base, with 10 bases sitting between them. CDR3 in amino acids: CASSAGAAQETQYF. The CDR3 DNA is TGTGCCAGCAGTGCCGGGGCCGCCCAAGAGACCCAGTACTTC.

The chain recombines TRBV5-1 with TRBJ2-7; possibly TRBD1 for D (5 bases). V gave up 0 bases and J gave up 0 bases, with 10 bases separating them. From germline, CDR1 is SGHRS and CDR2 YFSETQ. The CDR3 loop spans 15 amino acids. The CDR3 is CASSLGQSFSYEQYF. Here the CDR3 DNA reads TGCGCCAGCAGCTTGGGACAGAGCTTCTCCTACGAGCAGTACTTC.

This chain connects TRBV7-9 to TRBJ2-1; D may be TRBD2 (7 bases). The germline V gene encodes CDR1 SEHNR and CDR2 FQNEAQ (reference sequence). V gave up 5 bases and J gave up 9 bases, with 14 bases separating them. This CDR3 spans 13 amino acids. The CDR3 loop reads CASSIGLGGEQFF. In DNA, the CDR3 is TGTGCCAGCAGCATAGGACTAGGGGGTGAGCAGTTCTTC.

The V gene is TRBV11-2, the J gene TRBJ2-7; no definite D call. V shed 6 bases and J shed 4 bases, with 16 bases lying between them. This CDR3 comprises 14 residues. Germline CDR1 SGHAT, CDR2 FQNNGV. The CDR3 is CASRLRPNTYEQYF. The CDR3 coding sequence is TGTGCCAGCAGGCTACGCCCCAATACTTACGAGCAGTACTTC.

This clonotype was observed a handful of times. V and J are TRBV9 and TRBJ2-1; TRBD2 matches 8 bases. V lost 3 bases to trimming and J lost 0 bases; unmatched junction nucleotides: 5. This CDR3 is built from 16 residues. The germline CDR1 and CDR2 sequences are SGDLS and YYNGEE. This CDR3 is CASSEERGSSYNEQFF. CDR3 DNA: TGTGCCAGCAGCGAGGAGCGGGGGAGCTCCTACAATGAGCAGTTCTTC.

This clonotype was detected only once. Germline and junction disagree at one end, which may indicate a read error. V usage is TRBV6-5 and J usage is TRBJ2-5; D is tentatively TRBD1 or TRBD2 (6 bases each). CDR1 and CDR2 (germline): MNHEY, SVGAGI. The CDR3 extends over 15 amino acids. DNA of the CDR3: TGTACCAGCAGTTACTCACGGGGGCCTCAAGAGACCCAGTACTTC. Translating it yields CTSSYSRGPQETQYF.